This T cell receptor (beta chain) was identified in a study of blood T cell repertoires in COVID-19. Study-level information: Italy, Spain and the United States were the sources of the convalescent and acute COVID-19 samples.

There are 16 residues in the CDR3. Per the germline V gene, CDR1 is SGHRS and CDR2 is YFSETQ. Trimming at V came to 4 bases and at J to 3 bases, leaving 12 bases not matched to a gene. Authors' methods: The authors estimated nucleated cell counts from reference gene primer amplification. Only in-frame clones appear in the TCRdb table, and some are missing; sequencing was by immunoSEQ multiplex PCR. That table supplies the V and J calls and clone size; D and trimming were determined from the DNA. The sample shows some 45,000 clones, approximately 80% of them seen only once. Sequencing was done on a sample of peripheral blood. This clonotype originated in a woman aged 60-70 years with acute or convalescent COVID-19. The rearrangement joins TRBV5-1 to TRBJ2-7; 8 bases match TRBD1. The CDR3 nucleotides read TGCGCCAGCAGCGGGGGCAGGGGACAGGTGAGCTACGAGCAGTACTTC. It yields the protein CASSGGRGQVSYEQYF. Based on the CDR3 plus reference TRBV5-1 and TRBJ2-7, the full variable domain is KAGVTQTPRYLIKTRGQQVTLSCSPISGHRSVSWYQQTPGQGLQFLFEYFSETQRNKGNFPGRFSGRQFSNSRSEMNVSTLELGDSALYLCASSGGRGQVSYEQYFGPGTRLTVT.